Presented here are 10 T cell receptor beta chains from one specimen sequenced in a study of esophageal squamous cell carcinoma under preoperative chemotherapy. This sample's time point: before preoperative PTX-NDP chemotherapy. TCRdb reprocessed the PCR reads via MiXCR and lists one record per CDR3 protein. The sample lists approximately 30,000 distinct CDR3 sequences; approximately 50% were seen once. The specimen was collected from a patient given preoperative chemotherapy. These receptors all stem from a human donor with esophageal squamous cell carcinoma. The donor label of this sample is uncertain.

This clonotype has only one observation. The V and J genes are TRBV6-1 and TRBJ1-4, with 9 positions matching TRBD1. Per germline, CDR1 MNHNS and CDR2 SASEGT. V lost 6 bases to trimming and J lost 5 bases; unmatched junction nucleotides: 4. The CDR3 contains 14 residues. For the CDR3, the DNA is TGTGCCAGCAGCCCCGGACAGGGGAATGAAAAACTGTTTTTT. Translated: CASSPGQGNEKLFF.

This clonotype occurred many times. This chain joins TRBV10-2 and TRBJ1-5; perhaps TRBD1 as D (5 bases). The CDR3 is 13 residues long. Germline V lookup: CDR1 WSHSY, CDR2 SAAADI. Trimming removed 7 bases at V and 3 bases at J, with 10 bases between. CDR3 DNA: TGCGCCAGCAACACAGGTCTCAATCAGCCCCAGCATTTT. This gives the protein CASNTGLNQPQHF.

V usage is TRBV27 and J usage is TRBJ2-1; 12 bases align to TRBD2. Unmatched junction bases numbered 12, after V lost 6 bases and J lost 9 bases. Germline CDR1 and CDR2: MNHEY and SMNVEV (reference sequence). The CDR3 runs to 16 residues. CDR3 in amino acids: CASSPGLAGGRGEQFF. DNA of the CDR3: TGTGCCAGCAGCCCTGGGCTAGCGGGGGGGCGCGGTGAGCAGTTCTTC.

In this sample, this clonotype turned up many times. The CDR3 loop reads CASSWDRGSEQFF. The CDR3 nucleotides read TGTGCCAGCAGTTGGGACAGGGGGAGTGAGCAGTTCTTC. The V call is TRBV12-3 or TRBV12-4, the J call TRBJ2-1; 11 bases are shared with TRBD1. The CDR3 contains 13 residues. With 4 bases clipped from V and 9 bases from J, the junction kept 2 bases outside the gene matches.

The CDR3 bases are TGTCCGAGCAGCGTCCCGGCGGGGGGAGCCAAAAACATTCAGTACTTC. This sequence encodes CPSSVPAGGAKNIQYF. The chain combines TRBV7-6 with TRBJ2-4, with 8 bases matching TRBD2. Germline CDR1 SGHVS, CDR2 FNYEAQ. The CDR3 is made up of 16 amino acids. The entire variable domain, with the rest obtained from reference TRBV7-6 and TRBJ2-4, is as follows: GAGVSQSPRYKVTKRGQDVALRCDPISGHVSLYWYRQALGQGPEFLTYFNYEAQQDKSGLPNDRFSAERPEGSISTLTIQRTEQRDSAMYRCPSSVPAGGAKNIQYFGAGTRLSVL.

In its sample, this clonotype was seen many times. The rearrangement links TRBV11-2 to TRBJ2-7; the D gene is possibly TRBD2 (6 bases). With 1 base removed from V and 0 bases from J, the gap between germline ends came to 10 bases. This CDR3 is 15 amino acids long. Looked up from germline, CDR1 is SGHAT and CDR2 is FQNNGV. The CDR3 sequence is CASSLAAGSSYEQYF. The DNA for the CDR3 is TGTGCCAGCAGCTTAGCGGCGGGAAGCTCCTACGAGCAGTACTTC.

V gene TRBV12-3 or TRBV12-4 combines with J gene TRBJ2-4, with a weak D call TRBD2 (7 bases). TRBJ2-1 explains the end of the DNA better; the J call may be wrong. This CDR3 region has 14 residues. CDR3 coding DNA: TGTGCGGGGCTCGGGGACGGTGAGCGGGACACCCAGTTCTTC. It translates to CAGLGDGERDTQFF.

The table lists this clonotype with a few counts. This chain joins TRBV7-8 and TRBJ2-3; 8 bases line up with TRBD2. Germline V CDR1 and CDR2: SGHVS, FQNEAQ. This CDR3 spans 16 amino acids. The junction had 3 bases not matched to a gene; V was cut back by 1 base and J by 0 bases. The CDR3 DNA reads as TGTGCCAGCAGCTTAGGCGGGGGGCGAAGCACAGATACGCAGTATTTT. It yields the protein CASSLGGGRSTDTQYF.

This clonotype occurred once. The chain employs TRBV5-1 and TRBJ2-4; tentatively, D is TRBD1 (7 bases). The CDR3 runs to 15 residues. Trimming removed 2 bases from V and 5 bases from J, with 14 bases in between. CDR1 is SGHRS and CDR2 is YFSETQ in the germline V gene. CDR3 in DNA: TGCGCCAGCAGCTTCGGCGGGACAGATCAAAACATTCAGTACTTC. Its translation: CASSFGGTDQNIQYF.

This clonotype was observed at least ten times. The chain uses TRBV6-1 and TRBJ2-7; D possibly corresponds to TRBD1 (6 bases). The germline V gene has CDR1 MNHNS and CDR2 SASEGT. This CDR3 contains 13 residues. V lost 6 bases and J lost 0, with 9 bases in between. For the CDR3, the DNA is TGTGCCAGCAGGGACAGAGCCTCCTACGAGCAGTACTTC. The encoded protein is CASRDRASYEQYF.